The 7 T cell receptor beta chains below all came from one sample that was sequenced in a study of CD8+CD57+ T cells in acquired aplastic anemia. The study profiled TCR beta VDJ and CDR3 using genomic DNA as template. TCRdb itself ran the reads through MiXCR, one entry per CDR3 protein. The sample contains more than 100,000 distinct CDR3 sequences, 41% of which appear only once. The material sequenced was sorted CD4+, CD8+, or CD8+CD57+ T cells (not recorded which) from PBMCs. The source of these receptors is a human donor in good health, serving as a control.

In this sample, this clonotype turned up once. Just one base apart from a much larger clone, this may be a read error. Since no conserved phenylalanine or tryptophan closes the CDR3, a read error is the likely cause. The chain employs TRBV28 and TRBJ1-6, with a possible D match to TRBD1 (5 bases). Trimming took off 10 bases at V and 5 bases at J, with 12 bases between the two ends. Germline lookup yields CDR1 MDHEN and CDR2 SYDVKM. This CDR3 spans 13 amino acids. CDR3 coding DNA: TGTGCCATCCGGGGCGGCAATAATTCACCCCTCCACTCT. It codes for CAIRGGNNSPLHS.

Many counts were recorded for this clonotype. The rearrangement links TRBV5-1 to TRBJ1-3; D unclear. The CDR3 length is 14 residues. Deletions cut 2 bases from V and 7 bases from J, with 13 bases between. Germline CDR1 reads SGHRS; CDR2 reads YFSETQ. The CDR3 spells CASSLTRSGNTIYF. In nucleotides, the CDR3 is TGCGCCAGCAGCTTAACCCGGTCGGGGAACACCATATATTTT.

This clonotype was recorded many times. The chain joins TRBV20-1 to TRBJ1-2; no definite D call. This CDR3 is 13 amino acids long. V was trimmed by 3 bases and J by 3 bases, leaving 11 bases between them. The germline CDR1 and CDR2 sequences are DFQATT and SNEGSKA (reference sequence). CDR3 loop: CSARGGLDYGYTF. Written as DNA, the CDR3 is TGCAGTGCTAGGGGAGGGCTGGACTATGGCTACACCTTC.

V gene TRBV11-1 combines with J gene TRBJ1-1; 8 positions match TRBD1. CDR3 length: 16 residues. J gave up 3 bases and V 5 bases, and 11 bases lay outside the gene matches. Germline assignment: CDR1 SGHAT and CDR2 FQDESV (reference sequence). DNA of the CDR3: TGTGCCAGCAGCCCGACTACCGGGACAGGATACACTGAAGCTTTCTTT. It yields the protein CASSPTTGTGYTEAFF.

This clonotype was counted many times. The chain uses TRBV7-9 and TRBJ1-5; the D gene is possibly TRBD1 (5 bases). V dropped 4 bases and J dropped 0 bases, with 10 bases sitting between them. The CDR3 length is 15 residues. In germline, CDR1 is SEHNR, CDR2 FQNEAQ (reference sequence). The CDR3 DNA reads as TGTGCCAGCAGCTGGGGGGGGACTAGCAATCAGCCCCAGCATTTT. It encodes CASSWGGTSNQPQHF.

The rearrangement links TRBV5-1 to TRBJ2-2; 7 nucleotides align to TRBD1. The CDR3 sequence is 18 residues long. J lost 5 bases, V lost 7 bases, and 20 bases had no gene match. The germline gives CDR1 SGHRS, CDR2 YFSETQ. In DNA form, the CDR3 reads TGCGCCAGCGCGCCCGACAGGGCGCGGCCCCTTGGGACCGGGGAGCTGTTTTTT. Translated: CASAPDRARPLGTGELFF.

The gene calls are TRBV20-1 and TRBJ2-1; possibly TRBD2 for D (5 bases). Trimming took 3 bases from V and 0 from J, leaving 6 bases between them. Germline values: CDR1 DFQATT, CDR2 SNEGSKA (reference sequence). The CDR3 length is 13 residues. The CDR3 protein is CSASDYSYNEQFF. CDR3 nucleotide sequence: TGCAGTGCTAGTGACTACTCCTACAATGAGCAGTTCTTC.